Following are 23 T cell receptor beta chains from one sample sequenced in a study of human T cells and chemical hapten exposure. Time point: pre-sensitization, week 0. Indicated treatment: therapeutic diphenylcyclopropenone sensitization with weekly scalp DPC. Using its own MiXCR run on the RACE reads, TCRdb lists one record per CDR3 protein. The sample lists 99,000 or so distinct CDR3 sequences, approximately 10% seen once, with around 3.1% in the top ten. The sample consisted of whole blood, taken in connection with sensitization to the hapten diphenylcyclopropenone (DPC). The source is a woman aged 60-75 years with alopecia areata. Some clones in this sample may be carry-over from other donors' samples.

This clonotype was found many times. The chain links TRBV7-9 to TRBJ1-5; weak D call: TRBD1 (5 bases). V dropped 7 bases and J dropped 0 bases, with 10 bases sitting between them. This CDR3 has 14 residues. Germline CDR1 reads SEHNR; CDR2 reads FQNEAQ (reference sequence). The CDR3 DNA reads TGTGCCAGCACCCGGGGGGGTAGCAATCAGCCCCAGCATTTT. It translates to CASTRGGSNQPQHF.

This clonotype is a singleton in its sample. This sequence joins TRBV24-1 and TRBJ2-2; D is ambiguous. Trimming removed 5 bases at V and 6 bases at J, with 6 bases between. The CDR3 is 12 residues long. The V gene's germline CDR1 is KGHDR and CDR2 SFDVKD. DNA for the CDR3: TGTGCCACCAGTGTAACTGCCGGGGAGCTGTTTTTT. This sequence encodes CATSVTAGELFF.

V gene TRBV18 combines with J gene TRBJ1-1; D is uncertain. Deletions cut 6 bases from V and 2 bases from J, with 13 bases between. CDR3 length: 14 amino acids. Per germline, CDR1 KGHSH and CDR2 LQKENI. CDR3 nucleotides: TGTGCCAGCTCGCTTCAAGGGCTAAACACTGAAGCTTTCTTT. The encoded protein is CASSLQGLNTEAFF.

This chain uses TRBV7-2 with TRBJ1-3, with unresolved D. V lost 2 bases to trimming and J lost 4 bases, with 12 bases between them. Germline-derived CDR1 and CDR2 are SGHTA and FQGNSA. The CDR3 is 15 residues long. CDR3 sequence reads: CASSLRSRFGNTIYF. CDR3 coding DNA: TGTGCCAGCAGCTTACGATCGCGGTTCGGAAACACCATATATTTT.

This clonotype was counted ten times or more. The chain uses TRBV29-1 and TRBJ1-1, with no clear D. The CDR3 covers 12 residues. Germline CDR1 reads SQVTM; CDR2 reads ANQGSEA. V was trimmed by 3 bases and J by 4 bases, leaving 9 bases between them. In DNA, the CDR3 is TGCAGCGTTGATCCCAGCGGCACTGAAGCTTTCTTT. Translating it yields CSVDPSGTEAFF.

This clonotype has a handful of counts. V usage is TRBV5-6 and J usage is TRBJ1-2; possible D gene TRBD1, 6 bases. CDR3 length equals 16 residues. Germline V gene data show CDR1 as SGHDT and CDR2 as YYEEEE. V lost 4 bases and J 2 bases, leaving 18 bases between the germline ends. This chain's CDR3 is CASSPTSGARNYGYTF. Written as DNA, the CDR3 is TGTGCCAGCAGCCCCACATCGGGGGCTAGAAACTATGGCTACACCTTC. Filled out from reference TRBV5-6 and TRBJ1-2, the complete variable domain reads DAGVTQSPTHLIKTRGQQVTLRCSPKSGHDTVSWYQQALGQGPQFIFQYYEEEERQRGNFPDRFSGHQFPNYSSELNVNALLLGDSALYLCASSPTSGARNYGYTFGSGTRLTVV.

The rearrangement joins TRBV5-1 to TRBJ2-7; 8 nucleotides match TRBD1. CDR3 size: 13 residues. Looked up from germline, CDR1 is SGHRS and CDR2 is YFSETQ. V was pared by 1 base and J by 7 bases, with 4 bases of the junction left unmatched. CDR3 amino acids: CASSLPGGSEQYF. The CDR3 bases are TGCGCCAGCAGCTTGCCAGGGGGCAGTGAGCAGTACTTC.

The sample holds many counts of this clonotype. The CDR3, as DNA: TGTGCCAGCAGTCGACAGGGGACCAACAATGAGCAGTTCTTC. Translating gives CASSRQGTNNEQFF. The chain uses TRBV27 and TRBJ2-1; 8 bases fit TRBD1. The CDR3 has 14 amino acids. V trimming: 5 bases; J trimming: 5 bases; junction bases outside the gene matches: 5. Germline-derived CDR1 and CDR2 are MNHEY and SMNVEV (reference sequence).

This clonotype was observed many times. The chain links TRBV5-1 to TRBJ1-5; 7 positions match TRBD1. From germline, CDR1 is SGHRS and CDR2 YFSETQ. The CDR3 totals 15 residues. With 5 bases clipped from V and 2 bases from J, the junction kept 7 bases outside the gene matches. The CDR3 reads CASSETGMGNQPQHF. CDR3 sequence (DNA): TGCGCCAGCAGTGAGACAGGGATGGGCAATCAGCCCCAGCATTTT.

This clonotype has at least ten counts. J is TRBJ1-3 and V is TRBV15; no clear D gene. Trimming pared 0 bases from V and 0 bases from J, leaving 9 bases between. The CDR3 runs to 16 residues. The germline gives CDR1 LNHNV, CDR2 YYDKDF (reference sequence). The CDR3 nucleotides are TGTGCCACCAGCAGAGATTGGATCCGCTCTGGAAACACCATATATTTT. Its protein is CATSRDWIRSGNTIYF.

This chain links TRBV12-3 or TRBV12-4 with TRBJ2-1, with 10 bases lining up with TRBD2. This CDR3 comprises 15 residues. V dropped 3 bases and J dropped 7; count of bases not matched to a gene: 6. The CDR3 loop reads CASSLSGGAFNEQFF. CDR3 in DNA: TGTGCCAGCAGTTTGAGCGGGGGGGCTTTTAATGAGCAGTTCTTC.

This clonotype showed up just a few times. The gene calls are TRBV7-3 and TRBJ1-6, with 9 bases that match TRBD1. Per the germline V gene, CDR1 is SGHTA and CDR2 is FQGTGA. Trimming cost V 3 bases and J 10 bases; bases outside gene matches: 10. The CDR3 is 16 amino acids. The DNA of the CDR3 is TGTGCCAGCAGCTTTGGAGACAGGGGGAGAGGATCACCCCTCCACTTT. Protein: CASSFGDRGRGSPLHF.

This clonotype appeared many times. The V and J genes are TRBV7-9 and TRBJ2-5; 9 bases are a match to TRBD2. The CDR3 is made up of 18 amino acids. Germline V gene lookup returns CDR1 SEHNR and CDR2 FQNEAQ (reference sequence). J was trimmed by 1 base and V by 0 bases; bases with no gene match: 9. CDR3 sequence: CASSLALSRGGSQETQYF. The CDR3 DNA reads as TGTGCCAGCAGCTTAGCGCTGTCGCGGGGGGGCTCCCAAGAGACCCAGTACTTC.

This clonotype has ten or more counts. The chain has TRBV6-6 and TRBJ1-2, with D perhaps matching TRBD1 (5 bases). Trimming took 11 bases from V and 7 from J, leaving 14 bases between them. CDR1 MNHNY and CDR2 SVGAGI come from the germline V gene (reference sequence). The CDR3 has 11 residues. CDR3 loop: CAVPSGTGYTF. The DNA for the CDR3 is TGTGCCGTACCGTCGGGGACTGGCTACACCTTC.

Many counts were recorded for this clonotype. The V call is TRBV9, the J call TRBJ2-3; D call uncertain. Trimming took off 3 bases at V and 4 bases at J, with 15 bases between the two ends. The CDR3 totals 15 residues. Germline V CDR1 and CDR2: SGDLS, YYNGEE. The CDR3 DNA reads as TGTGCCAGCAGCGACCGGTCTAAGAGCCCAGATACGCAGTATTTT. This codes for CASSDRSKSPDTQYF.

This clonotype occurred many times. The chain couples TRBV27 to TRBJ1-3, with 7 bases that match TRBD1. Germline assignment: CDR1 MNHEY and CDR2 SMNVEV (reference sequence). V was pared by 5 bases and J by 1 base, with 5 bases of the junction left unmatched. The CDR3 has 15 residues. The chain's CDR3 is CASSPRGGSGNTIYF. As DNA, the CDR3 is TGTGCCAGCAGTCCCAGGGGGGGATCTGGAAACACCATATATTTT.

This clonotype was detected a few times. This chain uses TRBV4-1 with TRBJ1-5; 8 positions agree with TRBD1. With 0 bases clipped from V and 3 bases from J, the junction kept 4 bases outside the gene matches. Germline V gene lookup returns CDR1 MGHRA and CDR2 YSYEKL. CDR3 length: 16 residues. In nucleotides, the CDR3 is TGCGCCAGCAGCCAAGATGCAGGGGGCAACAATCAGCCCCAGCATTTT. Amino acids: CASSQDAGGNNQPQHF.

The chain recombines TRBV5-1 with TRBJ2-7; D remains unclear. Germline V gene data show CDR1 as SGHRS and CDR2 as YFSETQ. V was clipped by 1 base and J by 0 bases, with 11 bases between them. The CDR3 extends over 15 amino acids. CDR3 in amino acids: CASSLTVYSSYEQYF. The CDR3 DNA sequence: TGCGCCAGCAGCTTGACAGTTTATTCCTCCTACGAGCAGTACTTC. Full variable domain (outside the CDR3, taken from reference TRBV5-1 and TRBJ2-7): KAGVTQTPRYLIKTRGQQVTLSCSPISGHRSVSWYQQTPGQGLQFLFEYFSETQRNKGNFPGRFSGRQFSNSRSEMNVSTLELGDSALYLCASSLTVYSSYEQYFGPGTRLTVT.

This clonotype came up many times. J is TRBJ1-1 and V is TRBV7-9; possibly TRBD1 for D (5 bases). Trimming left V 4 bases short and J 3 bases short, with 15 bases between. This CDR3 has 15 amino acids. Germline V gene lookup returns CDR1 SEHNR and CDR2 FQNEAQ (reference sequence). The CDR3 protein is CASSSLGTLDTEAFF. The CDR3, as DNA: TGTGCCAGCAGCTCTCTCGGGACGCTAGACACTGAAGCTTTCTTT. The complete variable domain, with remaining parts taken from reference TRBV7-9 and TRBJ1-1, reads DTGVSQNPRHKITKRGQNVTFRCDPISEHNRLYWYRQTLGQGPEFLTYFQNEAQLEKSRLLSDRFSAERPKGSFSTLEIQRTEQGDSAMYLCASSSLGTLDTEAFFGQGTRLTVV.

This clonotype was recorded many times. The gene calls are TRBV9 and TRBJ2-7, with D perhaps matching TRBD2 (6 bases). CDR3 size: 13 residues. The V gene lost 4 bases and the J gene lost 6 bases, with 14 bases spanning the gap. Looked up from germline, CDR1 is SGDLS and CDR2 is YYNGEE. CDR3 protein: CASSPGSGGEQYF. The DNA for the CDR3 is TGTGCCAGCAGCCCCGGTAGCGGAGGCGAGCAGTACTTC. Looking up the rest from reference TRBV9 and TRBJ2-7 gives the full variable domain: DSGVTQTPKHLITATGQRVTLRCSPRSGDLSVYWYQQSLDQGLQFLIQYYNGEERAKGNILERFSAQQFPDLHSELNLSSLELGDSALYFCASSPGSGGEQYFGPGTRLTVT.

This clonotype was counted a few times. The rearrangement links TRBV10-3 to TRBJ2-7; D is perhaps TRBD1 (5 bases). Germline assignment: CDR1 ENHRY and CDR2 SYGVKD. Trimming pared 5 bases from V and 7 bases from J, leaving 12 bases between. The CDR3 extends over 12 amino acids. The CDR3 coding sequence is TGTGCCATCAGTAAGGGGCCGGAGGAGCAGTACTTC. It codes for CAISKGPEEQYF.

This clonotype was found many times. The chain joins TRBV29-1 to TRBJ1-5; no clear D. The CDR3 runs to 14 residues. Germline assignment: CDR1 SQVTM and CDR2 ANQGSEA. Trimming shortened V by 6 bases and J by 1 base, and 13 bases separated the two germline ends. CDR3 sequence reads: CSVAEEMSNQPQHF. Written as DNA, the CDR3 is TGCAGCGTGGCGGAAGAAATGAGCAATCAGCCCCAGCATTTT.

The chain couples TRBV29-1 to TRBJ1-2; unclear D gene. The CDR3 runs 13 residues. Germline CDR1 and CDR2: SQVTM and ANQGSEA. V shed 3 bases and J shed 3 bases, with 11 bases lying between them. The CDR3 sequence is CSVDPDDDYGYTF. The CDR3 DNA sequence: TGCAGCGTTGACCCTGACGACGACTATGGCTACACCTTC.